The 17 T cell receptor beta chains below were found in one sample sequenced in a study of T cell repertoires in cytomegalovirus infection. TCRdb reprocessed the reads via MiXCR and lists one record per CDR3 protein. The sample yields 150,000 to 200,000 distinct CDR3 sequences, 28% seen once. Sequencing was done on a sample of PBMCs. All receptors come from a human donor in good health (CMV status not recorded). Some clones in this sample may be carry-over from other donors' samples.

As DNA, the CDR3 is TGTGCCAGCAGCTTACGACGCAGCACAGATACGCAGTATTTT. Protein product: CASSLRRSTDTQYF. The chain uses TRBV7-2 and TRBJ2-3, with no clear D. The CDR3 sequence is 14 residues long. Germline CDR1 SGHTA, CDR2 FQGNSA. V was pared by 2 bases and J by 0 bases, with 6 bases between.

The sample holds a few counts of this clonotype. This rearrangement joins TRBV5-1 to TRBJ2-3, with a possible D match to TRBD2 (5 bases). The CDR3 spans 15 residues. Trimming took off 2 bases at V and 2 bases at J, with 12 bases between the two ends. In germline, CDR1 is SGHRS, CDR2 YFSETQ. The CDR3 region is CASSFLQRHTDTQYF. The CDR3 coding sequence is TGCGCCAGCAGCTTTCTTCAGCGGCACACAGATACGCAGTATTTT.

This chain links TRBV7-3 with TRBJ1-1; D call uncertain. The CDR3 loop spans 13 amino acids. CDR1 and CDR2 (germline): SGHTA, FQGTGA. V lost 2 bases and J 5 bases, leaving 9 bases between the germline ends. As DNA, the CDR3 is TGTGCCAGCAGCTTATTGAGCGGAACTGAAGCTTTCTTT. It is translated as CASSLLSGTEAFF.

Many counts were recorded for this clonotype. The genes are TRBV7-2 and TRBJ1-2; TRBD1 agrees at 8 bases. Germline V CDR1 and CDR2: SGHTA, FQGNSA. With V trimmed by 1 base and J by 4 bases, 11 bases remained unmatched. The CDR3 contains 17 residues. This CDR3 reads CASSLGWGDRILYGYTF. The CDR3 DNA reads TGTGCCAGCAGCTTAGGGTGGGGGGACAGGATTCTCTATGGCTACACCTTC.

This clonotype showed up just a few times. The chain is built from TRBV7-8 and TRBJ1-5; D call uncertain. Germline V gene sequence: CDR1 SGHVS, CDR2 FQNEAQ. Trimming took off 1 base at V and 7 bases at J, with 2 bases between the two ends. The CDR3 consists of 11 residues. The CDR3 reads CASSLDQPQHF. For the CDR3, the DNA is TGTGCCAGCAGCTTAGACCAGCCCCAGCATTTT.

This sequence joins TRBV7-9 and TRBJ1-1; D ambiguous. The CDR3 loop spans 11 amino acids. Deletions cut 1 base from V and 7 bases from J, with 4 bases between. Germline CDR1 and CDR2: SEHNR and FQNEAQ (reference sequence). The CDR3 region has the DNA TGTGCCAGCAGCTTAGATCATGAAGCTTTCTTT. This translates into CASSLDHEAFF.

The chain links TRBV5-1 to TRBJ2-6; possibly TRBD1 for D (5 bases). The CDR3 has 16 amino acids. Germline V gene lookup returns CDR1 SGHRS and CDR2 YFSETQ. The V end lost 4 bases, the J end lost 1 base, and 12 bases lay between the germline ends. This chain's CDR3 is CASSPEAGSGANVLTF. The CDR3 coding sequence is TGCGCCAGCAGCCCCGAGGCAGGGTCTGGGGCCAACGTCCTGACTTTC.

The CDR3 DNA reads as TGTGCCAGCAGCATCAAGAGCTCCTACGAGCAGTACTTC. Residues: CASSIKSSYEQYF. V usage is TRBV7-4 and J usage is TRBJ2-7; no reliable D call. Trimming took off 5 bases at V and 0 bases at J, with 8 bases between the two ends. Germline V gene lookup returns CDR1 SGHVT and CDR2 SQSDAQ. CDR3 length: 13 amino acids.

This clonotype was detected many times. The chain couples TRBV7-6 to TRBJ2-3, with D maybe TRBD2 (6 bases). Germline loops: CDR1 SGHVS, CDR2 FNYEAQ. V was pared by 8 bases and J by 5 bases, with 14 bases between. There are 13 residues in the CDR3. CDR3 protein: CASGGAGIDTQYF. In nucleotides, the CDR3 is TGTGCCAGCGGTGGAGCGGGCATAGATACGCAGTATTTT. Based on the CDR3 plus reference TRBV7-6 and TRBJ2-3, the full variable domain is GAGVSQSPRYKVTKRGQDVALRCDPISGHVSLYWYRQALGQGPEFLTYFNYEAQQDKSGLPNDRFSAERPEGSISTLTIQRTEQRDSAMYRCASGGAGIDTQYFGPGTRLTVL.

In the case of this clonotype: With a much larger clone just one base away, this may be a read error. This chain connects TRBV11-2 to TRBJ2-3; 8 positions agree with TRBD2. J lost 1 base, V lost 3 bases, and 12 bases had no gene match. This CDR3 region has 18 residues. In germline, CDR1 is SGHAT, CDR2 FQNNGV. The CDR3 bases are TGTGCCAGCAGCTTCCCCAAGGGTAGCGGGGAATGCACAGATACGCAGTATTTT. Amino acid sequence: CASSFPKGSGECTDTQYF.

This clonotype was detected only a few times. The V gene is TRBV14, the J gene TRBJ1-3; D is perhaps TRBD1 (6 bases). CDR3 size: 17 residues. Trimming shortened V by 6 bases and J by 0 bases, and 18 bases separated the two germline ends. The germline V gene encodes CDR1 SGHDN and CDR2 FVKESK. CDR3 sequence reads: CASSHIVGHRSGNTIYF. CDR3 nucleotide sequence: TGTGCCAGCAGTCATATCGTGGGACATCGCTCTGGAAACACCATATATTTT.

A note on this clonotype: It may be a read error: a sequence one base away is much more abundant. This chain uses TRBV7-3 with TRBJ2-3, with D unclear. The CDR3 spans 12 residues. Germline V gene lookup returns CDR1 SGHTA and CDR2 FQGTGA. The CDR3 DNA reads TGTGCCGGCAGCTTAGTGACAGATACGCAGTATTTT. Encoded protein: CAGSLVTDTQYF.

The chain links TRBV6-6 to TRBJ2-7; 9 bases are shared with TRBD1. The CDR3 totals 17 residues. The V segment lost 6 bases and the J segment 2 bases; nucleotides outside the gene matches: 14. Germline assignment: CDR1 MNHNY and CDR2 SVGAGI (reference sequence). The CDR3: CASRDRGTMNRAYEQYF. CDR3 nucleotides: TGTGCCAGCAGAGACAGGGGGACGATGAATAGGGCCTACGAGCAGTACTTC.

The table lists this clonotype with a few counts. The chain carries TRBV29-1 and TRBJ2-5, with TRBD1 matching 7 bases. V lost 7 bases, J lost 4 bases, and 9 bases stayed unmatched. CDR3 length: 13 residues. From germline, CDR1 is SQVTM and CDR2 ANQGSEA. CDR3 sequence: CSAGTDMGETQYF. The CDR3 DNA follows: TGCAGCGCCGGGACAGACATGGGAGAGACCCAGTACTTC.

The rearrangement uses TRBV30 and TRBJ1-3; the D is unclear. CDR1 and CDR2 (germline): GTSNPN, SVGIG (reference sequence). Trimming cost V 0 bases and J 0 bases, with 9 bases left between them. The length of the CDR3 is 15 residues. The CDR3 sequence is CAWSVSYSSGNTIYF. CDR3 DNA: TGTGCCTGGAGTGTATCCTACAGCTCTGGAAACACCATATATTTT.

The V call is TRBV6-5, the J call TRBJ1-1; D possibly corresponds to TRBD1 (5 bases). The CDR3 has 14 residues. V dropped 2 bases and J dropped 1 base, with 8 bases sitting between them. In germline, CDR1 is MNHEY, CDR2 SVGAGI. The CDR3 DNA is TGTGCCAGCAGTTACCTTCAGGGGAACACTGAAGCTTTCTTT. It codes for CASSYLQGNTEAFF.

The rearrangement links TRBV3-1 to TRBJ2-5, with D hard to call. Germline CDR1 and CDR2: LGHDT and YNNKEL (reference sequence). The CDR3 is made up of 11 amino acids. The V gene lost 4 bases and the J gene lost 5 bases, with 5 bases spanning the gap. CDR3 region: CASSRVETQYF. DNA of the CDR3: TGTGCCAGCAGCCGAGTCGAGACCCAGTACTTC.